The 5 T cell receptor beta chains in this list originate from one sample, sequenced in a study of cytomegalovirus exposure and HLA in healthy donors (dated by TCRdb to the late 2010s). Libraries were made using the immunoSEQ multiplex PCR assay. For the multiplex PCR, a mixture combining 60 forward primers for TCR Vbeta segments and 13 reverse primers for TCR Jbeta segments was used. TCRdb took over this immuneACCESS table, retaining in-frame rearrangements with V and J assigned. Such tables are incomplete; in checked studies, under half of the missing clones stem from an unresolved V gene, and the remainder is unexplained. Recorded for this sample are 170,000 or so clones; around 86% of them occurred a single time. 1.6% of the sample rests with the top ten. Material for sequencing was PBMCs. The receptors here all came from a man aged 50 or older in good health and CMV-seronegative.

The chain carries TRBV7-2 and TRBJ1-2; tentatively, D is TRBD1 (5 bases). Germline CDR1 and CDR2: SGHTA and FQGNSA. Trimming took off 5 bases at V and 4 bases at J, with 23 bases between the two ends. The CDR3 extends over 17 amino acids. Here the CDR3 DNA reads TGTGCCAGCAGCATTAGTGGGGGAGGGCAGGCACCCTATGGCTACACCTTC. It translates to CASSISGGGQAPYGYTF.

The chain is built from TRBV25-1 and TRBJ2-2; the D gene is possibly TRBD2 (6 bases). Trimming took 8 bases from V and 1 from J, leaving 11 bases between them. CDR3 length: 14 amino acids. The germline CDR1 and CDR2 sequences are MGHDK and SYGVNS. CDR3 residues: CASSNSGNTGELFF. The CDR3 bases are TGTGCCAGCTCAAATAGCGGGAACACCGGGGAGCTGTTTTTT.

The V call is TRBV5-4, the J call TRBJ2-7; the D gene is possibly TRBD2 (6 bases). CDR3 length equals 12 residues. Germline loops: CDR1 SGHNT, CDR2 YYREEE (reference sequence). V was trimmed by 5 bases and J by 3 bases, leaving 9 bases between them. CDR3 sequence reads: CASRMEGYEQYF. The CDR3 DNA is TGTGCCAGCAGAATGGAGGGCTACGAGCAGTACTTC.

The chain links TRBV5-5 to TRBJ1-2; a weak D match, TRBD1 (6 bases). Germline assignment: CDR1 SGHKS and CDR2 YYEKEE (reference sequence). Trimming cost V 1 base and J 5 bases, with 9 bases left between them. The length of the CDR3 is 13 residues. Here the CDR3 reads CASSLTGQYGYTF. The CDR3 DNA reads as TGTGCCAGCAGCTTGACAGGGCAGTATGGCTACACCTTC.

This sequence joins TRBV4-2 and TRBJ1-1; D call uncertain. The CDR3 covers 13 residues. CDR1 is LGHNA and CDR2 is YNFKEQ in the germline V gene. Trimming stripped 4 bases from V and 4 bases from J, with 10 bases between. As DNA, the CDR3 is TGTGCCAGCAGCCCTAGAGGAGGCACTGAAGCTTTCTTT. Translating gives CASSPRGGTEAFF.